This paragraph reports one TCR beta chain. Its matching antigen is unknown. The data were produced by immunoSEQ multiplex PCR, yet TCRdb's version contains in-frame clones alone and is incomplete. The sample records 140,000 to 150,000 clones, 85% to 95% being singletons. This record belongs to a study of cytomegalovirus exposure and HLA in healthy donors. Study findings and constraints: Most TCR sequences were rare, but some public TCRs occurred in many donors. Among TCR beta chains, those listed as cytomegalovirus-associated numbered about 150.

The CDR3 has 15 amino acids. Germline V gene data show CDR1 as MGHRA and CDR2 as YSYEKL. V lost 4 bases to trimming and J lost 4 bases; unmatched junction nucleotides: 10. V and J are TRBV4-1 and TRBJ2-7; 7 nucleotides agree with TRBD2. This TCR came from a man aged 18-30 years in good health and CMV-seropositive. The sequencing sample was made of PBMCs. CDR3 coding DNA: TGCGCCAGCAGCCCCCTCCGGGAGGAATGGTACGAGCAGTACTTC. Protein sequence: CASSPLREEWYEQYF.